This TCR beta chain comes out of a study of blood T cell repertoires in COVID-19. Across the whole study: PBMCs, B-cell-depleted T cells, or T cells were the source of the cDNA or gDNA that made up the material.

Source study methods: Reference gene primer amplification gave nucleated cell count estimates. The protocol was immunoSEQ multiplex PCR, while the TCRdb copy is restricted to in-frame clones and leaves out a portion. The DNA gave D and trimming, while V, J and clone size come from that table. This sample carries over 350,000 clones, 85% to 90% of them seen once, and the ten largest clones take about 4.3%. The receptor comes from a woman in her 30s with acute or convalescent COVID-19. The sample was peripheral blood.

CDR3 region: CATSPTGGAGQPQHF. The CDR3 DNA reads TGTGCCACCAGTCCAACAGGGGGCGCGGGTCAGCCCCAGCATTTT. The chain joins TRBV24-1 to TRBJ1-5; 9 nucleotides line up with TRBD1. The J segment lost 6 bases and the V segment lost 6 bases, leaving 8 bases of the junction unmatched. This CDR3 contains 15 residues. Looked up from germline, CDR1 is KGHDR and CDR2 is SFDVKD.